The 16 T cell receptor beta chains presented below share a single source sample, sequenced in a study of human T cells and chemical hapten exposure. TCRdb re-analysed the RACE reads in MiXCR, keeping a single row per CDR3 protein. The table includes around 260,000 distinct CDR3 sequences, about 8.6% detected once. The time point: pre-sensitization, week 0. Described treatment: therapeutic diphenylcyclopropenone sensitization with weekly scalp DPC. This specimen consisted of whole blood, obtained in connection with sensitization to the hapten diphenylcyclopropenone (DPC). These receptors were taken from a woman aged 40-49 years with alopecia areata. Some clones in this sample may be carry-over from other donors' samples.

The chain joins TRBV7-2 to TRBJ1-1; no reliable D call. CDR1 is SGHTA and CDR2 is FQGNSA in the germline V gene. There are 15 residues in the CDR3. The V end was cut by 1 base, the J end by 1 base, with 10 bases between. The CDR3 coding sequence is TGTGCCAGCAGCTTAGGTATATCGGGGAACACTGAAGCTTTCTTT. Translation: CASSLGISGNTEAFF.

CDR3 amino acids: CASSRQGATHKNIQYF. The DNA for the CDR3 is TGTGCCAGCAGTCGACAGGGGGCGACTCACAAAAACATTCAGTACTTC. J is TRBJ2-4 and V is TRBV6-2 or TRBV6-3, with TRBD1 matching 10 bases. Germline V gives CDR1 MNHEY, CDR2 SVGEGT. The CDR3 sequence is 16 residues long. V shed 5 bases and J 3 bases; nucleotides not matched to a gene: 7.

Only a few counts were recorded for this clonotype. V gene TRBV27 combines with J gene TRBJ2-4, with a weak D call TRBD2 (6 bases). The germline CDR1 and CDR2 sequences are MNHEY and SMNVEV (reference sequence). The CDR3 covers 16 residues. V shed 4 bases and J shed 1 base, with 14 bases lying between them. The CDR3 region is CASSSSGEGAKNIQYF. As DNA, the CDR3 is TGTGCCAGCAGTTCGTCGGGAGAGGGGGCCAAAAACATTCAGTACTTC.

This clonotype was found a few times. V usage is TRBV5-1 and J usage is TRBJ2-3; TRBD1 matches 10 bases. Germline V gene sequence: CDR1 SGHRS, CDR2 YFSETQ. Germline trimming cut 7 bases from V and 4 bases from J; bases unmatched to any gene: 3. This CDR3 region has 13 residues. The CDR3 spells CASGTGASDTQYF. CDR3 bases: TGCGCCAGCGGGACAGGGGCCTCAGATACGCAGTATTTT.

This clonotype appeared a few times. V is TRBV7-8 and J is TRBJ2-7; D not certain. V shed 2 bases and J shed 3 bases, with 14 bases lying between them. The CDR3 loop spans 15 amino acids. Germline V gene sequence: CDR1 SGHVS, CDR2 FQNEAQ. CDR3 loop: CASSLRLASSYEQYF. CDR3 bases: TGTGCCAGCAGCTTACGTCTGGCTTCCAGCTACGAGCAGTACTTC.

This clonotype occurred a few times. The chain combines TRBV12-3 or TRBV12-4 with TRBJ1-1, with D possibly matching TRBD1 (5 bases). The CDR3 runs 13 residues. Between the trimmed V and J ends, which lost 1 base and 8 bases, there was a span of 11 bases. CDR3 in DNA: TGTGCCAGCAGTTTAGTGGGGCAGTCAGAAGCTTTCTTT. It specifies CASSLVGQSEAFF.

V gene TRBV9 combines with J gene TRBJ2-2, with D tentatively TRBD1 (5 bases). CDR3 length equals 11 residues. The V and J ends lost 6 bases and 5 bases respectively, with 5 bases between them. Germline assignment: CDR1 SGDLS and CDR2 YYNGEE. As DNA, the CDR3 is TGTGCCAGCAAGGGGACCGGGGAGCTGTTTTTT. Protein product: CASKGTGELFF.

This clonotype was observed a handful of times. The rearrangement links TRBV7-9 to TRBJ2-7, with TRBD1 matching over 7 bases. The CDR3 has 14 residues. CDR1 is SEHNR, CDR2 FQNEAQ, per germline (reference sequence). The junction had 4 bases not matched to a gene; V was cut back by 3 bases and J by 2 bases. CDR3 in DNA: TGTGCCAGCAGCTTGTCCGGGACAGCCTACGAGCAGTACTTC. It specifies CASSLSGTAYEQYF. The complete variable domain, with remaining parts taken from reference TRBV7-9 and TRBJ2-7, reads DTGVSQNPRHKITKRGQNVTFRCDPISEHNRLYWYRQTLGQGPEFLTYFQNEAQLEKSRLLSDRFSAERPKGSFSTLEIQRTEQGDSAMYLCASSLSGTAYEQYFGPGTRLTVT.

The rearrangement uses TRBV6-5 and TRBJ2-7; D may correspond to TRBD1 or TRBD2 (5 bases each). Germline-derived CDR1 and CDR2 are MNHEY and SVGAGI. The CDR3 sequence is 15 residues long. V lost 0 bases to trimming and J lost 0 bases, with 9 bases between them. In DNA form, the CDR3 reads TGTGCCAGCAGTTACTCGGACGGGACCTCCTACGAGCAGTACTTC. Amino acids: CASSYSDGTSYEQYF.

This clonotype was recorded many times. The chain recombines TRBV11-2 with TRBJ2-3; D may be TRBD2 (6 bases). Germline CDR1 and CDR2: SGHAT and FQNNGV. V was trimmed by 8 bases and J by 5 bases, leaving 17 bases between them. The CDR3 spans 14 residues. CDR3: CASYRLDNRDTQYF. The CDR3 DNA follows: TGTGCCAGCTATAGACTAGACAACAGAGATACGCAGTATTTT.

The chain joins TRBV11-1 to TRBJ2-1, with D perhaps matching TRBD1 (5 bases). Between the trimmed V and J ends, which lost 2 bases and 2 bases, there was a span of 13 bases. CDR3 size: 16 residues. Per the germline V gene, CDR1 is SGHAT and CDR2 is FQDESV (reference sequence). The CDR3 here is CASSLNGQGTYNEQFF. As DNA, the CDR3 is TGTGCCAGCAGCTTAAACGGGCAGGGCACCTACAATGAGCAGTTCTTC.

This chain links TRBV7-8 with TRBJ2-5, with TRBD1 matching over 8 bases. Germline V gene lookup returns CDR1 SGHVS and CDR2 FQNEAQ. Trimming at V came to 6 bases and at J to 7 bases, leaving 13 bases not matched to a gene. The length of the CDR3 is 15 residues. CDR3 protein: CASRIIPGGAGTQYF. CDR3 DNA sequence: TGTGCCAGCAGAATTATACCAGGGGGCGCGGGGACCCAGTACTTC.

This clonotype was picked up a small number of times. V and J are TRBV27 and TRBJ2-5; D is possibly TRBD1 (6 bases). Between the trimmed V and J ends, which lost 6 bases and 5 bases, there was a span of 13 bases. CDR1 is MNHEY and CDR2 is SMNVEV in the germline V gene (reference sequence). This CDR3 region has 13 residues. Here the CDR3 reads CASRHRAGETQYF. The CDR3 bases are TGTGCCAGCAGACACAGGGCTGGGGAGACCCAGTACTTC.

This clonotype was counted at least ten times. The J gene is TRBJ2-5, the V gene TRBV29-1, with no clear D. CDR1 is SQVTM, CDR2 ANQGSEA, per germline. V gave up 3 bases and J gave up 5 bases, with 10 bases separating them. CDR3 length: 12 residues. CDR3 protein: CSVEKGAETQYF. The DNA for the CDR3 is TGCAGCGTTGAGAAGGGTGCGGAGACCCAGTACTTC. The whole variable domain, remainder taken from reference TRBV29-1 and TRBJ2-5, is SAVISQKPSRDICQRGTSLTIQCQVDSQVTMMFWYRQQPGQSLTLIATANQGSEATYESGFVIDKFPISRPNLTFSTLTVSNMSPEDSSIYLCSVEKGAETQYFGPGTRLLVL.

This clonotype came up many times. The genes are TRBV28 and TRBJ1-2; unclear D gene. V lost 10 bases to trimming and J lost 5 bases, with 11 bases between them. The CDR3 is 11 residues long. CDR1 is MDHEN and CDR2 is SYDVKM in the germline V gene. CDR3 amino acids: CATLTPYGYTF. Written as DNA, the CDR3 is TGTGCCACTCTAACCCCATATGGCTACACCTTC.

This clonotype was seen a few times. The DNA for the CDR3 is TGCGCCAGCAGCTCCTCCCCGACAGTAACGAACACTGAAGCTTTCTTT. This codes for CASSSSPTVTNTEAFF. The genes are TRBV5-1 and TRBJ1-1; a weak D match, TRBD1 (5 bases). Germline values: CDR1 SGHRS, CDR2 YFSETQ. V dropped 3 bases and J dropped 1 base, with 16 bases sitting between them. This CDR3 contains 16 residues. Full variable domain (rest looked up from reference TRBV5-1 and TRBJ1-1): KAGVTQTPRYLIKTRGQQVTLSCSPISGHRSVSWYQQTPGQGLQFLFEYFSETQRNKGNFPGRFSGRQFSNSRSEMNVSTLELGDSALYLCASSSSPTVTNTEAFFGQGTRLTVV.